Below, 13 T cell receptor beta chains from the same sample are listed, as sequenced in a study of control samples from healthy donors and cancer patients. Generated by immunoSEQ multiplex PCR, the TCRdb table keeps only in-frame clones and is missing some. Here the sample spans 90,000 or so clones, around 89% being singletons. The sequencing sample was made of blood. The origin of the receptors is a woman aged 70-85 years in good health.

This chain joins TRBV14 and TRBJ1-1; 7 bases are a match to TRBD1. The germline V gene encodes CDR1 SGHDN and CDR2 FVKESK. With 5 bases clipped from V and 3 bases from J, the junction kept 6 bases outside the gene matches. This CDR3 is built from 14 residues. The CDR3 here is CASSIQGRYTEAFF. In DNA form, the CDR3 reads TGTGCCAGCAGCATACAGGGGAGATACACTGAAGCTTTCTTT.

This clone was picked up one time. At one end, the junction sequence differs from germline, possibly due to a read error. The gene calls are TRBV7-9 and TRBJ2-1; 7 nucleotides line up with TRBD2. CDR1 and CDR2 (germline): SEHNR, FQNEAQ (reference sequence). The CDR3 has 13 amino acids. CDR3 sequence reads: CASSLPLVAGIIF. CDR3 sequence (DNA): TGTGCCAGCAGCCTCCCCTTGGTAGCGGGTATAATCTTC.

This clone was seen a handful of times. The chain links TRBV7-3 to TRBJ2-3, with D unclear. Germline V gene sequence: CDR1 SGHTA, CDR2 FQGTGA. Trimming removed 5 bases from V and 10 bases from J, with 13 bases in between. The length of the CDR3 is 12 residues. CDR3 loop: CASSLGITPQYF. CDR3 sequence (DNA): TGTGCCAGCAGCCTGGGTATAACTCCGCAGTATTTT.

The chain links TRBV29-1 to TRBJ2-1; 7 bases map to TRBD2. Trimming removed 3 bases from V and 4 bases from J; junction bases left unmatched: 12. CDR1 and CDR2 (germline): SQVTM, ANQGSEA. CDR3 size: 16 residues. Here the CDR3 DNA reads TGCAGCGTTGATAGTAGCCTGGGGGGGTCTTACAATGAGCAGTTCTTC. Its protein is CSVDSSLGGSYNEQFF.

This clone was observed a handful of times. The rearrangement joins TRBV5-1 to TRBJ1-3, with 7 bases lining up with TRBD1. V was pared by 4 bases and J by 0 bases, with 13 bases of the junction left unmatched. The length of the CDR3 is 18 residues. Germline V gene data show CDR1 as SGHRS and CDR2 as YFSETQ. The CDR3 bases are TGCGCCAGCAGCCCTCAGGGGGGAGGTCGGACCTCTGGAAACACCATATATTTT. It codes for CASSPQGGGRTSGNTIYF.

This clone was seen a single time. The chain recombines TRBV21-1 with TRBJ2-7; TRBD1, the table's D call, was not compared with the DNA. TRBV21-1 is noted as a pseudogene. CDR3 size: 19 residues. DNA of the CDR3: TGTGCCAGCAGCAATTTAGTAAGGGGCCGGGACACCGGCTCCTACGAGCAGTACTTC. Amino acid sequence: CASSNLVRGRDTGSYEQYF.

J is TRBJ2-3 and V is TRBV5-8, with D maybe TRBD2 (6 bases). Per germline, CDR1 SGHTS and CDR2 YDEGEE. The CDR3 spans 14 residues. V was cut by 7 bases and J by 5 bases, with 17 bases left in between. The CDR3 DNA reads TGTGCCAGCCGCTATAGCGGCCTCCTAGATACGCAGTATTTT. The encoded protein is CASRYSGLLDTQYF.

This sequence joins TRBV4-1 and TRBJ2-4, with TRBD2 matching 7 bases. Germline V gene sequence: CDR1 MGHRA, CDR2 YSYEKL. The CDR3 runs 16 residues. Trimming cost V 0 bases and J 3 bases; bases outside gene matches: 5. CDR3 loop: CASSQEGGGGKNIQYF. The CDR3 nucleotides read TGCGCCAGCAGCCAAGAGGGCGGGGGAGGCAAAAACATTCAGTACTTC.

The chain joins TRBV4-2 to TRBJ2-3; either TRBD1 or TRBD2 may supply D (5 bases each). The CDR3 consists of 15 residues. Germline CDR1 LGHNA, CDR2 YNFKEQ. V was pared by 1 base and J by 10 bases, with 18 bases between. The CDR3 reads CASSQGAGSSSPQYF. The CDR3 bases are TGTGCCAGCAGCCAAGGGGCAGGGTCGTCTAGCCCGCAGTATTTT.

The V call is TRBV20-1, the J call TRBJ1-1; D gene unclear. The CDR3 is made up of 11 amino acids. Germline assignment: CDR1 DFQATT and CDR2 SNEGSKA (reference sequence). Trimming shortened V by 1 base and J by 8 bases, and 8 bases separated the two germline ends. The chain's CDR3 is CSARATVEAFF. CDR3 nucleotide sequence: TGCAGTGCTAGAGCGACCGTAGAAGCTTTCTTT.

The rearrangement links TRBV10-1 to TRBJ2-1; D perhaps matches TRBD2 (5 bases). The length of the CDR3 is 15 residues. V lost 4 bases, J lost 5 bases, and 15 bases lay in between. Germline CDR1 is WNHNN and CDR2 is SYGVQD (reference sequence). The chain's CDR3 is CASSGGVFGHNEQFF. The CDR3 bases are TGCGCCAGCAGTGGGGGAGTGTTCGGTCACAATGAGCAGTTCTTC.

The chain recombines TRBV14 with TRBJ2-2, with D unresolved. The CDR3 is 15 residues long. V was cut by 4 bases and J by 2 bases, with 11 bases left in between. CDR1 SGHDN and CDR2 FVKESK come from the germline V gene. CDR3 loop: CASSREVGNTGELFF. The CDR3 nucleotides are TGTGCCAGCAGCCGCGAGGTCGGAAACACCGGGGAGCTGTTTTTT.

This clone was seen more than once but under ten times. This chain joins TRBV27 and TRBJ2-7, with TRBD1 as a possible D gene (6 bases). The CDR3 is 15 residues long. Trimming took off 6 bases at V and 3 bases at J, with 18 bases between the two ends. The germline V gene encodes CDR1 MNHEY and CDR2 SMNVEV (reference sequence). CDR3 sequence: CASRTTGTRNYEQYF. In DNA, the CDR3 is TGTGCCAGCAGGACAACGGGGACAAGAAACTACGAGCAGTACTTC.